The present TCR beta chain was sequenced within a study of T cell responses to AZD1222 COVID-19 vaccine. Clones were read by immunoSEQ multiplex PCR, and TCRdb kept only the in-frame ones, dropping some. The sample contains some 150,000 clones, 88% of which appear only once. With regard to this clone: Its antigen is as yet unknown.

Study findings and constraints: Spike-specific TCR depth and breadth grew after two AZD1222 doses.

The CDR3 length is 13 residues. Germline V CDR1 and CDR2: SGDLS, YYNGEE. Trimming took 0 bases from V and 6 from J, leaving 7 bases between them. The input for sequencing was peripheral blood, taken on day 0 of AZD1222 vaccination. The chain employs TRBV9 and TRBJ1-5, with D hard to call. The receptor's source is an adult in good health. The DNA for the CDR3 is TGTGCCAGCAGCGTAGCCGAGGGTCAGCCCCAGCATTTT. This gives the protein CASSVAEGQPQHF.